This note documents a single T cell receptor (beta chain) sequence. Its cognate antigen is unknown. The record originates from a study of cytomegalovirus exposure and HLA in healthy donors. The PCR made use of 60 Vbeta and 13 Jbeta primers. Method: immunoSEQ multiplex PCR; TCRdb's copy keeps in-frame clones and lacks some. The table lists about 160,000 clones. Study observations and caveats: Analyzed later, association rates of TCRs varied across HLA loci, with DRB1 most and HLA-C fewest.

The CDR3 sequence is 14 residues long. From germline, CDR1 is LNHDA and CDR2 SQIVND (reference sequence). After removal of 9 bases from V and 3 bases from J, the junction contained 8 bases not matched to a gene. The sequenced sample consisted of PBMCs. The TCR originated in a woman aged 55-70 years in good health and CMV-seronegative. The J gene is TRBJ1-2, the V gene TRBV19, with TRBD1 identical over 9 bases. CDR3 in amino acids: CASLGTGRDYGYTF. The CDR3 DNA is TGTGCCAGCCTGGGGACAGGGAGAGACTATGGCTACACCTTC.